This T cell receptor beta chain was observed in a study of beta chain features in type 1 diabetes. Study details: Sorted cells examined across all samples numbered more than 100 million. Overall study results and limits: Type 1 diabetes patients had VDJ junctions that carried fewer insertions and more deletions. Type 1 diabetes patients had moderately but significantly shorter TCRB CDR3s in all four CD4+ subsets.

As every portion of the isolated RNA was reverse transcribed, the sequencing read expressed TCRB transcripts. Read counts averaged about 3.57 million for samples of naive, central memory and regulatory T cells. Libraries were prepared by immunoSEQ multiplex PCR; TCRdb keeps only in-frame clonotypes and omits some of them. The profile shows a few hundred thousand clones, approximately 16% of them singletons. CDR1 is ENHRY, CDR2 SYGVKD, per germline. V was pared by 10 bases and J by 2 bases, with 10 bases between. The CDR3 is 12 residues long. With respect to this clone: The antigen remains unidentified.

The chain joins TRBV10-3 to TRBJ2-3; D is unresolved. This sequence was found in a man younger than 40 with type 1 diabetes. Sequencing was done on a sample of naive CD4+ T cells from blood. DNA of the CDR3: TGTGCCACCCGGAATCCCACAGATACGCAGTATTTT. Translating it yields CATRNPTDTQYF.